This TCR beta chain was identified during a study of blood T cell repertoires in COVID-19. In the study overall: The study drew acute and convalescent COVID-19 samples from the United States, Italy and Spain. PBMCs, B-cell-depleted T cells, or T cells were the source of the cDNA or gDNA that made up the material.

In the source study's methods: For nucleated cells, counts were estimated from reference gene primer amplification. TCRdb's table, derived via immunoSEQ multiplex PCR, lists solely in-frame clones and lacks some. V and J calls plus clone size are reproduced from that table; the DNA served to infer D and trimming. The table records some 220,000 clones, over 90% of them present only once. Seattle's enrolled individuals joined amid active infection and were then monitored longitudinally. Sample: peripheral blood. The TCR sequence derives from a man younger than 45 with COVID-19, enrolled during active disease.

CDR3 nucleotides: TGTGCCAGCAGCCCCGCCTACCGAAAACCCAGGGGACTAGCTAACTATGGCTACACCTTC. Amino acids: CASSPAYRKPRGLANYGYTF. The rearrangement uses TRBV9 and TRBJ1-2, with D possibly being TRBD1 (6 bases). The CDR3 extends over 20 amino acids. Trimming stripped 4 bases from V and 0 bases from J, with 28 bases between. The germline V gene has CDR1 SGDLS and CDR2 YYNGEE.